The next 11 T cell receptor beta chains were all read from a single sample in a study of cytomegalovirus exposure and HLA in healthy donors. The study ran its PCR with 60 Vbeta and 13 Jbeta primers. Assay: immunoSEQ multiplex PCR; the TCRdb copy retains only in-frame clones and omits some. The table has under 200,000 clones, around 80% seen once. The sequenced sample consisted of PBMCs. Source of these receptors: a woman between 50 and 59 years old in good health and CMV-seropositive.

This chain connects TRBV11-2 to TRBJ2-3, with D maybe TRBD1 (5 bases). Trimming removed 5 bases at V and 3 bases at J, with 18 bases between. The CDR3 is made up of 16 amino acids. Germline V lookup: CDR1 SGHAT, CDR2 FQNNGV. The CDR3 sequence: CASSEYSGLRTDTQYF. In DNA form, the CDR3 reads TGTGCCAGCAGCGAATACTCAGGGTTAAGGACAGATACGCAGTATTTT.

This clone showed up just once. The chain has TRBV28 and TRBJ1-1; 11 bases align to TRBD1. This CDR3 comprises 17 residues. Trimming at V came to 3 bases and at J to 4 bases, leaving 10 bases not matched to a gene. In germline, CDR1 is MDHEN, CDR2 SYDVKM. CDR3 sequence (DNA): TGTGCCAGCAGTTTGTTTGGACAGGGGGCTGTAAGCACTGAAGCTTTCTTT. Protein product: CASSLFGQGAVSTEAFF.

J is TRBJ2-2 and V is TRBV29-1, with D tentatively TRBD1 (5 bases). Germline V gene lookup returns CDR1 SQVTM and CDR2 ANQGSEA. Trimming pared 6 bases from V and 4 bases from J, leaving 9 bases between. The CDR3 totals 12 residues. CDR3 amino acids: CSVLGPTGELFF. For the CDR3, the DNA is TGCAGCGTCCTGGGGCCCACCGGGGAGCTGTTTTTT.

The chain has TRBV29-1 and TRBJ1-1; 8 bases line up with TRBD1. The CDR3 has 12 residues. Germline values: CDR1 SQVTM, CDR2 ANQGSEA. Trimming cost V 5 bases and J 4 bases; bases outside gene matches: 3. This CDR3 is CSVSTGGTEAFF. CDR3 nucleotides: TGCAGCGTTTCTACAGGGGGCACTGAAGCTTTCTTT.

J is TRBJ2-6 and V is TRBV4-3; tentatively, D is TRBD1 (5 bases). The V gene lost 2 bases and the J gene lost 0 bases, with 8 bases spanning the gap. From germline, CDR1 is LGHNA and CDR2 YSLEER. CDR3 length equals 16 residues. CDR3 sequence reads: CASSQYTGSGANVLTF. DNA for the CDR3: TGCGCCAGCAGCCAATACACAGGCTCTGGGGCCAACGTCCTGACTTTC.

This chain joins TRBV28 and TRBJ1-2; a weak D match, TRBD1 (6 bases). The germline V gene encodes CDR1 MDHEN and CDR2 SYDVKM. The CDR3 runs to 13 residues. The V end was cut by 5 bases, the J end by 7 bases, with 14 bases between. This chain's CDR3 is CASSPQGIGGYTF. The CDR3 DNA reads TGTGCCAGCAGTCCGCAGGGGATCGGTGGCTACACCTTC.

The chain joins TRBV7-2 to TRBJ2-5; 12 bases map to TRBD2. The closer fit of TRBJ2-7 to the DNA end suggests the J call may be wrong. The CDR3 has 18 residues. CDR1 SGHTA and CDR2 FQGNSA come from the germline V gene. CDR3: CASSLAYSRTSGIYEQYF. For the CDR3, the DNA is TGTGCCAGCAGCTTAGCATATAGTAGGACTAGCGGGATTTACGAGCAGTACTTC.

V gene TRBV19 combines with J gene TRBJ1-2; maybe TRBD1 (6 bases). Germline V lookup: CDR1 LNHDA, CDR2 SQIVND (reference sequence). With 6 bases removed from V and 2 bases from J, the gap between germline ends came to 13 bases. This CDR3 has 14 amino acids. The CDR3 loop is CASRPRGTNYGYTF. The CDR3 coding sequence is TGTGCCAGTAGGCCTAGGGGGACGAACTATGGCTACACCTTC. The full variable domain, completed using reference TRBV19 and TRBJ1-2, is DGGITQSPKYLFRKEGQNVTLSCEQNLNHDAMYWYRQDPGQGLRLIYYSQIVNDFQKGDIAEGYSVSREKKESFPLTVTSAQKNPTAFYLCASRPRGTNYGYTFGSGTRLTVV.

CDR3 loop: CASSTRQSNQPQHF. The CDR3 region has the DNA TGTGCCAGTAGTACTCGACAGTCGAATCAGCCCCAGCATTTT. The chain couples TRBV19 to TRBJ1-5; perhaps TRBD1 as D (5 bases). V lost 4 bases and J lost 4, with 11 bases in between. Per the germline V gene, CDR1 is LNHDA and CDR2 is SQIVND (reference sequence). There are 14 residues in the CDR3.

The chain joins TRBV2 to TRBJ2-5, with D perhaps TRBD2 (5 bases). The germline V and J ends were trimmed by 8 bases and 1 base, with 5 bases remaining between them. The germline V gene encodes CDR1 SNHLY and CDR2 FYNNEI. This CDR3 is built from 11 residues. The CDR3 DNA sequence: TGTGCCAGCGGACTCCAAGAGACCCAGTACTTC. This gives the protein CASGLQETQYF.

This clone was found once. This chain links TRBV7-9 with TRBJ1-3; no clear D. The germline gives CDR1 SEHNR, CDR2 FQNEAQ (reference sequence). Trimming took 2 bases from V and 0 from J, leaving 5 bases between them. The CDR3 length is 14 residues. In DNA, the CDR3 is TGTGCCAGCAGCTTACCCCGCTCTGGAAACACCATATATTTT. Its protein is CASSLPRSGNTIYF.